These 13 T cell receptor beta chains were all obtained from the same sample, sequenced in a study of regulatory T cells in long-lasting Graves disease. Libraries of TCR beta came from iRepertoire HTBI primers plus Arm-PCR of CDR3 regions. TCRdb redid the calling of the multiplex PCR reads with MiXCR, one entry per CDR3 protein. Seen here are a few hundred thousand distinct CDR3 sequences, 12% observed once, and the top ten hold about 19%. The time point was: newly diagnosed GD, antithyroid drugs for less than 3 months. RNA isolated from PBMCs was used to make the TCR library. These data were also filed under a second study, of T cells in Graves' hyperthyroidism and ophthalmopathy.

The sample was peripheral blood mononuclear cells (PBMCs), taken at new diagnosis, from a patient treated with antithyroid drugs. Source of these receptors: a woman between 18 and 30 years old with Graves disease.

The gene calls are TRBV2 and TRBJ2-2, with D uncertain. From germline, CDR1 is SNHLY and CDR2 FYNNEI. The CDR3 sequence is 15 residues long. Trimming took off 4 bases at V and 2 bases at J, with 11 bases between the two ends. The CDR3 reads CASSALDFNTGELFF. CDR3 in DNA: TGTGCCAGCAGTGCGTTGGATTTCAACACCGGGGAGCTGTTTTTT.

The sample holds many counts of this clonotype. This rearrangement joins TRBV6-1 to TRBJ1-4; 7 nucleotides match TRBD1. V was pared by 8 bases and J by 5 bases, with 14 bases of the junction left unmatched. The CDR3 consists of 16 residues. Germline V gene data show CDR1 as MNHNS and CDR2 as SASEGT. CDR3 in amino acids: CASFPLPGQRNEKLFF. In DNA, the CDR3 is TGTGCCAGCTTCCCCCTACCGGGACAGAGGAATGAAAAACTGTTTTTT.

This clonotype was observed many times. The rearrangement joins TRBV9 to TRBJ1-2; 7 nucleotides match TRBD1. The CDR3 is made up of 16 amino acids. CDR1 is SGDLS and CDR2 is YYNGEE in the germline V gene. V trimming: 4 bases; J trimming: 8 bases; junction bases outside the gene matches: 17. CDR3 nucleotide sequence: TGTGCCAGCAGCAACCTACTCCGGGACAGCTCGTACGGCTACACCTTC. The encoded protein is CASSNLLRDSSYGYTF. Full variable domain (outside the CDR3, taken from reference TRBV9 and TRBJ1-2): DSGVTQTPKHLITATGQRVTLRCSPRSGDLSVYWYQQSLDQGLQFLIQYYNGEERAKGNILERFSAQQFPDLHSELNLSSLELGDSALYFCASSNLLRDSSYGYTFGSGTRLTVV.

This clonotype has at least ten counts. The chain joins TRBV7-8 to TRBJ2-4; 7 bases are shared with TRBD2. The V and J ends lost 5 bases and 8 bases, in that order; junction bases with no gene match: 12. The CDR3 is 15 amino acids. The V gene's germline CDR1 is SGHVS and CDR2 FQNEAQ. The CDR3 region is CASSRGRDRVYIQYF. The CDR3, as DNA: TGTGCCAGCAGCCGCGGGAGAGACCGGGTGTACATTCAGTACTTC.

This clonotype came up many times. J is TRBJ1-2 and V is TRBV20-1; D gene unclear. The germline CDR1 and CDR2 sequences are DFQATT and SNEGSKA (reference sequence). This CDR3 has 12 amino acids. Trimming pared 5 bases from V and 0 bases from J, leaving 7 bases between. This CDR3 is CSARTANYGYTF. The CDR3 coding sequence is TGCAGTGCTCGAACAGCTAACTATGGCTACACCTTC.

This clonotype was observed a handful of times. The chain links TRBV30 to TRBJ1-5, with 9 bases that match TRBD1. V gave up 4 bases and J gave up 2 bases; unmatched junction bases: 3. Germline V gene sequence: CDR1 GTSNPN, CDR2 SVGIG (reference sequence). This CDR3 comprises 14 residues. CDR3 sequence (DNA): TGTGCCTGGAACAGGGGGCCGGGCAATCAGCCCCAGCATTTT. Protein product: CAWNRGPGNQPQHF.

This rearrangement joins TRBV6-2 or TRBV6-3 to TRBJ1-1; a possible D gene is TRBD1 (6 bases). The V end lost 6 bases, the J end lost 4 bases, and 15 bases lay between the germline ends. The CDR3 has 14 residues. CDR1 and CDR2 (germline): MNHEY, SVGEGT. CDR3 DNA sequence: TGTGCCAGCAGCCTTCACAGGGAGGCCACTGAAGCTTTCTTT. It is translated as CASSLHREATEAFF.

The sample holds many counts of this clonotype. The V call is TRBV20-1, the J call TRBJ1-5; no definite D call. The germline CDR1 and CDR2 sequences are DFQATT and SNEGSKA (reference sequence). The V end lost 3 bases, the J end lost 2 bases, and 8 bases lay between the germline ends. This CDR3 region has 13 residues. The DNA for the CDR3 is TGCAGTGCTAGTCCCGCGGGCAATCAGCCCCAGCATTTT. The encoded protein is CSASPAGNQPQHF.

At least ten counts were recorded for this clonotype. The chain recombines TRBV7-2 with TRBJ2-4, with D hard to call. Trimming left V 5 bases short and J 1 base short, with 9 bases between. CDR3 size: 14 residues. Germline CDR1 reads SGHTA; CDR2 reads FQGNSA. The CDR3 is CASSPRHAKNIQYF. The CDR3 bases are TGTGCCAGCAGCCCCCGGCACGCCAAAAACATTCAGTACTTC.

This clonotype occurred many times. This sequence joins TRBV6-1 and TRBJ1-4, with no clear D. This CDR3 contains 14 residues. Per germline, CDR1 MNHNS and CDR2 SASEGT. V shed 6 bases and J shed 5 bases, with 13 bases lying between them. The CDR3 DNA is TGTGCCAGCAGCCACGACATCGGGAATGAAAAACTGTTTTTT. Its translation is CASSHDIGNEKLFF.

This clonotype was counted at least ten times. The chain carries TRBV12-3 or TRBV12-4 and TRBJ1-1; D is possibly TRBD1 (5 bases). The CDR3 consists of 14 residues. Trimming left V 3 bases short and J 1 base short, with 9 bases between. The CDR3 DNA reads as TGTGCCAGCAGTTTTGGGGGGAGGAACACTGAAGCTTTCTTT. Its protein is CASSFGGRNTEAFF.

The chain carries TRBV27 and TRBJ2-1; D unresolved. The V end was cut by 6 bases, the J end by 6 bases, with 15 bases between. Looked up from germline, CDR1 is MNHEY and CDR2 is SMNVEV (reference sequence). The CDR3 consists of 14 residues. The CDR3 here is CASSRLGLGNEQFF. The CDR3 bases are TGTGCCAGCAGCCGACTCGGGCTGGGCAATGAGCAGTTCTTC.

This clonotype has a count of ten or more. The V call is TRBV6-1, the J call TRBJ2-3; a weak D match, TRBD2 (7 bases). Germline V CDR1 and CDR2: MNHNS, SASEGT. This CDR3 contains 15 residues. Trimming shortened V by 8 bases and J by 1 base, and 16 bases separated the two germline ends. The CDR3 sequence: CASSEGRGGTDTQYF. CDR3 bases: TGTGCCAGCTCTGAGGGGAGGGGGGGCACAGATACGCAGTATTTT.